The source of this T cell receptor beta chain is a study of blood T cell repertoires in COVID-19. CDR1 LNHDA and CDR2 SQIVND come from the germline V gene (reference sequence). The CDR3 consists of 13 residues. Trimming left V 5 bases short and J 7 bases short, with 14 bases between. As processed by the authors: How many nucleated cells were present was estimated from reference gene primer amplification. Assay used: immunoSEQ multiplex PCR; TCRdb lists only in-frame clones, some missing. Clone size and the V and J calls come from that table; the DNA yielded D and trimming. The sample lists nearly 300,000 clones, 89% seen once, with 2.5% to 3.5% in the top ten.

Sequenced input: PBMCs or T cells enriched from blood (not recorded which). This TCR came from a woman between 45 and 65 years old who had been exposed to COVID-19. The V gene is TRBV19, the J gene TRBJ1-1, with D possibly TRBD1 on 6 matching bases. As DNA, the CDR3 is TGTGCCAGTAGTCTTCCGGGACACCTTGAAGCTTTCTTT. Residues: CASSLPGHLEAFF.